This T cell receptor beta chain was captured in a study of Ad26.COV2.S vaccination and SARS-CoV-2 variants. The germline V gene has CDR1 SGDLS and CDR2 YYNGEE. CDR3 length: 16 amino acids. V dropped 3 bases and J dropped 2; count of bases not matched to a gene: 8. Treatment here: roughly 19 received Ad26.COV2.S at low or high dose, single or two shots; roughly 5 received placebo; per-sample allocation not given. Samples analyzed were those drawn on day 63 after the first vaccine or placebo injection. Clones were sequenced by immunoSEQ multiplex PCR, and TCRdb holds only the in-frame ones, with some missing. The sample shows about 250,000 clones, around 87% of them seen only once.

The clonotype comes from a person between 18 and 59 years old who received the Ad26.COV2.S COVID-19 vaccine or a placebo. The material sequenced was peripheral blood, taken in a trial of Ad26.COV2.S vaccine versus placebo. This chain links TRBV9 with TRBJ1-3; 7 nucleotides align to TRBD1. The CDR3 sequence is CASSAFQGVTGNTIYF. CDR3 nucleotides: TGTGCCAGCAGCGCCTTTCAGGGGGTAACTGGAAACACCATATATTTT.